The sequence of this TCR beta chain was determined in a study of T cell responses to AZD1222 COVID-19 vaccine. Sequencing used immunoSEQ multiplex PCR; TCRdb keeps in-frame clones, though not all of them. Here the sample spans approximately 100,000 clones, approximately 86% being singletons. After removal of 5 bases from V and 9 bases from J, the junction contained 6 bases not matched to a gene. The V gene's germline CDR1 is MNHEY and CDR2 SMNVEV (reference sequence). The length of the CDR3 is 15 residues. The receptor's source is an adult who received the MenACWY meningococcal vaccine as a control. The source was peripheral blood, collected 28 days after the second dose of the MenACWY control vaccine. This sequence joins TRBV27 and TRBJ1-6, with 11 bases lining up with TRBD1. CDR3 loop: CASSLGQGDGSPLHF. The CDR3 nucleotides are TGTGCCAGCAGTCTGGGACAGGGGGACGGTTCACCCCTCCACTTT.